Following are 30 T cell receptor beta chains from one sample sequenced in a study of blood T cell repertoires in COVID-19. Sequenced by immunoSEQ multiplex PCR; TCRdb stores in-frame clones only, minus some. The sample yields approximately 350,000 clones, roughly 90% seen once. The specimen sequenced was peripheral blood. The source is a man aged 40-55 years with acute or convalescent COVID-19.

The rearrangement links TRBV6-5 to TRBJ1-1; 9 bases agree with TRBD1. The V gene's germline CDR1 is MNHEY and CDR2 SVGAGI. With 6 bases clipped from V and 6 bases from J, the junction kept 8 bases outside the gene matches. The CDR3 covers 14 residues. The CDR3 bases are TGTGCCAGCAGCCTACAGGGGGCTAGGGCTGAAGCTTTCTTT. This translates into CASSLQGARAEAFF.

The gene calls are TRBV7-8 and TRBJ1-2; perhaps TRBD1 as D (6 bases). Germline V gene lookup returns CDR1 SGHVS and CDR2 FQNEAQ. V shed 1 base and J shed 1 base, with 13 bases lying between them. The CDR3 has 16 amino acids. Written as DNA, the CDR3 is TGTGCCAGCAGCTTAGACAGGGAAGAAATTAACTATGGCTACACCTTC. Amino acids: CASSLDREEINYGYTF. The complete variable domain, with remaining parts taken from reference TRBV7-8 and TRBJ1-2, reads GAGVSQSPRYKVAKRGQDVALRCDPISGHVSLFWYQQALGQGPEFLTYFQNEAQLDKSGLPSDRFFAERPEGSVSTLKIQRTQQEDSAVYLCASSLDREEINYGYTFGSGTRLTVV.

This chain joins TRBV19 and TRBJ1-4; maybe TRBD1 (6 bases). Trimming shortened V by 5 bases and J by 0 bases, and 10 bases separated the two germline ends. The CDR3 has 15 amino acids. Germline V gene lookup returns CDR1 LNHDA and CDR2 SQIVND (reference sequence). As DNA, the CDR3 is TGTGCCAGTAGTCGACAGGTTGCAACTAATGAAAAACTGTTTTTT. It codes for CASSRQVATNEKLFF.

The rearrangement uses TRBV2 and TRBJ2-1; 10 bases line up with TRBD2. The CDR3 sequence is 17 residues long. CDR1 is SNHLY and CDR2 is FYNNEI in the germline V gene. Germline trimming cut 0 bases from V and 10 bases from J; bases unmatched to any gene: 12. CDR3 region: CASSEAESGRARWEQFF. In DNA form, the CDR3 reads TGTGCCAGCAGTGAAGCTGAGAGCGGGAGGGCTCGATGGGAGCAGTTCTTC.

The J gene is TRBJ1-1, the V gene TRBV5-1; perhaps TRBD1 as D (6 bases). V was trimmed by 2 bases and J by 2 bases, leaving 10 bases between them. Germline V CDR1 and CDR2: SGHRS, YFSETQ. The CDR3 has 14 residues. The CDR3 reads CASSLYRVNTEAFF. The DNA of the CDR3 is TGCGCCAGCAGCTTATACAGGGTAAACACTGAAGCTTTCTTT.

The V and J genes are TRBV10-3 and TRBJ1-4, with TRBD1 identical over 7 bases. The CDR3 consists of 13 residues. Germline V CDR1 and CDR2: ENHRY, SYGVKD. Trimming took 7 bases from V and 8 from J; bases not matched to a gene: 7. The CDR3: CAITAGGREKLFF. The CDR3 DNA follows: TGTGCCATCACGGCAGGGGGAAGAGAAAAACTGTTTTTT.

The rearrangement links TRBV7-9 to TRBJ1-3; maybe TRBD1 (6 bases). Germline V gives CDR1 SEHNR, CDR2 FQNEAQ (reference sequence). This CDR3 region has 13 residues. V was trimmed by 2 bases and J by 5 bases, leaving 7 bases between them. CDR3 protein: CASSLRGRNTIYF. The DNA for the CDR3 is TGTGCCAGCAGCTTAAGGGGGAGAAACACCATATATTTT.

The rearrangement uses TRBV10-3 and TRBJ2-2, with a possible D match to TRBD1 (5 bases). Germline values: CDR1 ENHRY, CDR2 SYGVKD. CDR3 length: 13 residues. The ends were cut back, 5 bases at V and 5 bases at J, with 9 bases in the middle. CDR3 nucleotides: TGTGCCATCAGTCAGGCAGGGACCGGGGAGCTGTTTTTT. The encoded protein is CAISQAGTGELFF.

The chain couples TRBV7-2 to TRBJ2-2; tentatively, D is TRBD1 (5 bases). Between the trimmed V and J ends, which lost 0 bases and 7 bases, there was a span of 9 bases. Germline assignment: CDR1 SGHTA and CDR2 FQGNSA. CDR3 length: 14 amino acids. CDR3 in amino acids: CASSLALGDGELFF. In DNA, the CDR3 is TGTGCCAGCAGCTTAGCGTTAGGGGACGGGGAGCTGTTTTTT.

This clone rates as medium-sized (0.01 to 0.1%). The V and J genes are TRBV15 and TRBJ2-5; D is perhaps TRBD1 (6 bases). The CDR3 is 15 amino acids. CDR1 is LNHNV and CDR2 is YYDKDF in the germline V gene (reference sequence). The V end was cut by 1 base, the J end by 3 bases, with 12 bases between. The chain's CDR3 is CATSRVRTVKETQYF. The DNA of the CDR3 is TGTGCCACCAGCAGAGTCCGGACAGTCAAAGAGACCCAGTACTTC.

The chain has TRBV7-9 and TRBJ2-5, with 9 bases that match TRBD1. Germline assignment: CDR1 SEHNR and CDR2 FQNEAQ (reference sequence). This CDR3 has 14 amino acids. The J segment lost 5 bases and the V segment lost 5 bases, leaving 6 bases of the junction unmatched. The CDR3 here is CASSGDREVETQYF. The CDR3 nucleotides are TGTGCCAGCAGCGGGGACAGGGAAGTGGAGACCCAGTACTTC.

This chain joins TRBV7-3 and TRBJ2-1; 8 bases fit TRBD2. Germline V lookup: CDR1 SGHTA, CDR2 FQGTGA. The V gene end was trimmed by 5 bases and the J gene end by 2 bases; junction bases not matched to a gene: 5. The CDR3 has 15 residues. CDR3 residues: CASSPSGSPYNEQFF. CDR3 sequence (DNA): TGTGCCAGCAGCCCCAGCGGGAGCCCCTACAATGAGCAGTTCTTC.

The V and J genes are TRBV9 and TRBJ1-3; 8 nucleotides line up with TRBD1. The CDR3 totals 15 residues. J gave up 0 bases and V 2 bases, and 1 base lay outside the gene matches. Germline V lookup: CDR1 SGDLS, CDR2 YYNGEE. Here the CDR3 DNA reads TGTGCCAGCAGCGTGGACAGGGACTCTGGAAACACCATATATTTT. Translation gives CASSVDRDSGNTIYF. The variable domain in full, with the rest retrieved from reference TRBV9 and TRBJ1-3, is DSGVTQTPKHLITATGQRVTLRCSPRSGDLSVYWYQQSLDQGLQFLIQYYNGEERAKGNILERFSAQQFPDLHSELNLSSLELGDSALYFCASSVDRDSGNTIYFGEGSWLTVV.

The chain has TRBV10-3 and TRBJ2-1; 7 nucleotides align to TRBD2. The CDR3 is 13 residues long. V was clipped by 9 bases and J by 0 bases; unmatched bases: 2. The V gene's germline CDR1 is ENHRY and CDR2 SYGVKD. Here the CDR3 DNA reads TGTGCCATTGGCGGGAGCTCCTACAATGAGCAGTTCTTC. Translated, it gives CAIGGSSYNEQFF.

On this clone: This sample includes further DNA sequences coding for the same CDR3. This chain uses TRBV5-1 with TRBJ2-5; the match to TRBD2 covers 11 bases. The V gene end was trimmed by 2 bases and the J gene end by 2 bases; junction bases not matched to a gene: 2. CDR3 length: 15 residues. Germline CDR1 is SGHRS and CDR2 is YFSETQ. CDR3 nucleotide sequence: TGCGCCAGCAGCTTACTAGCGGGGGTACAAGAGACCCAGTACTTC. It encodes CASSLLAGVQETQYF.

The CDR3 region is CASSNSGNEQFF. The CDR3 nucleotides are TGTGCCAGCAGCAACTCGGGTAATGAGCAGTTCTTC. This chain links TRBV11-2 with TRBJ2-1; D is ambiguous. The length of the CDR3 is 12 residues. V lost 5 bases and J 7 bases, leaving 9 bases between the germline ends. The germline V gene has CDR1 SGHAT and CDR2 FQNNGV.

This chain joins TRBV27 and TRBJ1-2; 7 nucleotides align to TRBD1. The CDR3 consists of 14 residues. Germline lookup yields CDR1 MNHEY and CDR2 SMNVEV (reference sequence). V shed 5 bases, J shed 8 bases, and the junction held 11 bases outside the gene matches. CDR3 sequence: CASSRGEGAGGYTF. CDR3 nucleotide sequence: TGTGCCAGCAGTCGGGGAGAGGGGGCGGGGGGCTACACCTTC.

Here the CDR3 DNA reads TGTGCCAGCAGCGTCAGCAGGACTAGGGGAACAAGAGAGACCCAGTACTTC. It codes for CASSVSRTRGTRETQYF. The V gene is TRBV9, the J gene TRBJ2-5; 7 positions agree with TRBD2. The germline gives CDR1 SGDLS, CDR2 YYNGEE. The V and J ends lost 2 bases and 4 bases, in that order; junction bases with no gene match: 14. This CDR3 has 17 amino acids.

This chain joins TRBV6-5 and TRBJ2-7; D is perhaps TRBD2 (6 bases). Trimming pared 8 bases from V and 5 bases from J, leaving 16 bases between. The CDR3 contains 13 residues. Germline V lookup: CDR1 MNHEY, CDR2 SVGAGI. The CDR3 sequence is CASRGMGRDEQYF. DNA for the CDR3: TGTGCCAGCCGGGGGATGGGCAGGGACGAGCAGTACTTC.

The J gene is TRBJ1-2, the V gene TRBV5-1; 12 nucleotides agree with TRBD1. This CDR3 comprises 17 residues. V lost 1 base, J lost 6 bases, and 10 bases stayed unmatched. The germline V gene has CDR1 SGHRS and CDR2 YFSETQ. CDR3 loop: CASSLQLLGQGAHGYTF. The CDR3 DNA is TGCGCCAGCAGCTTGCAGTTGTTGGGACAGGGGGCGCATGGCTACACCTTC.

V and J are TRBV6-5 and TRBJ1-1; 9 bases map to TRBD1. From germline, CDR1 is MNHEY and CDR2 SVGAGI. The CDR3 extends over 16 amino acids. V gave up 2 bases and J gave up 5 bases; unmatched junction bases: 9. CDR3 region: CASSYGTGSLRTEAFF. The CDR3 DNA reads TGTGCCAGCAGTTACGGGACAGGGAGCCTGAGGACTGAAGCTTTCTTT.

The rearrangement links TRBV28 to TRBJ1-3, with a possible D match to TRBD1 (5 bases). The CDR3 runs to 18 residues. Trimming shortened V by 4 bases and J by 0 bases, and 19 bases separated the two germline ends. Germline V gene data show CDR1 as MDHEN and CDR2 as SYDVKM. The CDR3 is CASSSYTYRIYSGNTIYF. CDR3 sequence (DNA): TGTGCCAGCAGTTCCTACACTTACAGGATCTACTCTGGAAACACCATATATTTT.

V gene TRBV2 combines with J gene TRBJ1-1; weak D call: TRBD1 (6 bases). Germline CDR1 is SNHLY and CDR2 is FYNNEI. V was shortened by 10 bases and J by 4 bases, with 16 bases between the two germline ends. CDR3 length: 13 residues. CDR3 DNA sequence: TGTGCCACCGGCCTTCAGGGGACCACTGAAGCTTTCTTT. Protein: CATGLQGTTEAFF.

This chain joins TRBV6-5 and TRBJ1-3; 8 bases line up with TRBD1. CDR1 and CDR2 (germline): MNHEY, SVGAGI. With V trimmed by 6 bases and J by 3 bases, 7 bases remained unmatched. The CDR3 runs 15 residues. The CDR3 region has the DNA TGTGCCAGCAGCCCGACAGGGGTTGGTGGAAACACCATATATTTT. This codes for CASSPTGVGGNTIYF.

V usage is TRBV5-6 and J usage is TRBJ2-1; D gene ambiguous. Deletions cut 0 bases from V and 5 bases from J, with 9 bases between. Per the germline V gene, CDR1 is SGHDT and CDR2 is YYEEEE. The CDR3 has 14 residues. The CDR3 nucleotides read TGTGCCAGCAGCTTGGTGAGAGCCGACAATGAGCAGTTCTTC. Translation gives CASSLVRADNEQFF.

V is TRBV7-9 and J is TRBJ1-1; no reliable D call. CDR3 size: 13 residues. Trimming removed 2 bases from V and 4 bases from J, with 8 bases in between. Germline V CDR1 and CDR2: SEHNR, FQNEAQ (reference sequence). The CDR3 sequence is CASSLLEATEAFF. CDR3 coding DNA: TGTGCCAGCAGCTTATTGGAGGCCACTGAAGCTTTCTTT.

The chain links TRBV2 to TRBJ1-2; D might be TRBD1 (6 bases). The CDR3 length is 14 residues. V was shortened by 3 bases and J by 1 base, with 9 bases between the two germline ends. Germline assignment: CDR1 SNHLY and CDR2 FYNNEI. The CDR3 protein is CASSDSGVNYGYTF. In nucleotides, the CDR3 is TGTGCCAGCAGTGATTCAGGGGTTAACTATGGCTACACCTTC.

The chain recombines TRBV7-8 with TRBJ1-1, with 7 positions matching TRBD1. The CDR3 runs to 14 residues. After removal of 6 bases from V and 1 base from J, the junction contained 5 bases not matched to a gene. The germline gives CDR1 SGHVS, CDR2 FQNEAQ. For the CDR3, the DNA is TGTGCCAGCAGAAAGGGGGCGGCGAACACTGAAGCTTTCTTT. Its protein is CASRKGAANTEAFF.

This clone showed up just once. This chain connects TRBV7-9 to TRBJ2-1; TRBD1 might be the D (6 bases). V dropped 4 bases and J dropped 6 bases, with 25 bases sitting between them. Germline assignment: CDR1 SEHNR and CDR2 FQNEAQ (reference sequence). This CDR3 has 18 amino acids. CDR3 residues: CASSSARDTLSSRNEQFF. In DNA form, the CDR3 reads TGTGCCAGCAGCTCCGCTCGGGACACCCTCAGTTCCCGCAATGAGCAGTTCTTC.

V and J are TRBV19 and TRBJ2-1; TRBD2 aligns across 8 bases. The trim removed 6 bases at V and 2 bases at J, leaving 9 bases unmatched. From germline, CDR1 is LNHDA and CDR2 SQIVND (reference sequence). The CDR3 runs to 16 residues. The CDR3 DNA reads as TGTGCCAGTAGCGGGGAGCGGGAGCTCACCTACAATGAGCAGTTCTTC. Its translation is CASSGERELTYNEQFF.